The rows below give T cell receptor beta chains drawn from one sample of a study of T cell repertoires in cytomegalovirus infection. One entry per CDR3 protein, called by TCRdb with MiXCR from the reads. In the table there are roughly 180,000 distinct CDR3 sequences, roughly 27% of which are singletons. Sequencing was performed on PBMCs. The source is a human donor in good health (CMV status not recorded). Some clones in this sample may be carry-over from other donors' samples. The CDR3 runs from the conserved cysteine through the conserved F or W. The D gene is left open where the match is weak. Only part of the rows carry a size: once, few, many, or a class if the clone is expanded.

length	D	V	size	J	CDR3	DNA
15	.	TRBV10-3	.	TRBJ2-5	CAISEWAGPQETQYF	TGTGCCATCAGTGAGTGGGCAGGGCCCCAAGAGACCCAGTACTTC
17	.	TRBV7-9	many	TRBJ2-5	CASSSPEGGWARETQYF	TGTGCCAGCAGTTCTCCTGAGGGGGGATGGGCCCGGGAGACCCAGTACTTC
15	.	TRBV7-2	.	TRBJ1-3	CASSLEAVAGNTIYF	TGTGCCAGCAGCTTGGAGGCAGTGGCTGGAAACACCATATATTTT
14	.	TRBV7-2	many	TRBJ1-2	CASILRQVNDGYTF	TGTGCCAGCATCCTTCGACAGGTTAATGACGGCTACACCTTC
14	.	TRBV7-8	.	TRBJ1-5	CASSFGGRQQPQHF	TGTGCCAGCAGCTTCGGAGGCAGGCAGCAGCCCCAGCATTTT
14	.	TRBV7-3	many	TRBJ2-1	CASSLTSTGNEQFF	TGTGCCAGCAGCTTAACCAGTACCGGCAATGAGCAGTTCTTC
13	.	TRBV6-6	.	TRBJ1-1	CASSPTASTEAFF	TGTGCCAGCAGTCCGACCGCGAGTACTGAAGCTTTCTTT
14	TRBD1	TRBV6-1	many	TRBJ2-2	CASSVGQITGELFF	TGTGCCAGCAGTGTGGGACAGATTACCGGGGAGCTGTTTTTT
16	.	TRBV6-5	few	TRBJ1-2	CASSYLGEGKGYGYTF	TGTGCCAGCAGTTACCTCGGGGAGGGGAAGGGCTATGGCTACACCTTC
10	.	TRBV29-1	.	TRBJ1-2	CSVGSNGYTF	TGCAGCGTTGGATCTAATGGCTACACCTTC
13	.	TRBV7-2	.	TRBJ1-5	CASNPGRAQPQHF	TGTGCCAGCAACCCAGGGAGGGCTCAGCCCCAGCATTTT
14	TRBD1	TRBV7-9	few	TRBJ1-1	CASSPETGESKAFF	TGTGCCAGCAGCCCCGAGACAGGGGAATCAAAAGCTTTCTTT
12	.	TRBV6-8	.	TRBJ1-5	CASGRGNQPQHF	TGTGCCAGCGGACGCGGCAATCAGCCCCAGCATTTT
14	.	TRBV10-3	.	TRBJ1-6	CAISESTRNSPLHF	TGTGCCATCAGTGAGTCGACGCGGAATTCACCCCTCCACTTT
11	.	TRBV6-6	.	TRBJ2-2	CATRLHGELFF	TGTGCCACCCGACTCCACGGGGAGCTGTTTTTT
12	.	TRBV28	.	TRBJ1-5	CGAAGPNQPQHF	TGTGGGGCGGCAGGTCCTAATCAGCCCCAGCATTTT
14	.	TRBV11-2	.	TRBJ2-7	CASSLGRSGYEQYF	TGTGCCAGCAGCTTAGGAAGGTCGGGCTACGAGCAGTACTTC
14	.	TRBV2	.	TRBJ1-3	CASSEFRGGNTIYF	TGTGCCAGCAGTGAATTCCGAGGCGGAAACACCATATATTTT
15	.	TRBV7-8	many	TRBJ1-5	CASSRGGGGNQPQHF	TGTGCCAGCAGCAGGGGGGGGGGCGGCAATCAGCCCCAGCATTTT
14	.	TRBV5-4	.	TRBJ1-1	CASRGQRGDTEAFF	TGTGCCAGCAGGGGGCAGCGAGGGGATACTGAAGCTTTCTTT
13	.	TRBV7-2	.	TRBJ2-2	CASSLSGPGELFF	TGTGCCAGCAGCTTAAGCGGTCCCGGGGAGCTGTTTTTT
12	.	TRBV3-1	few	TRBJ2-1	CASSQDPEIQFF	TGTGCCAGCAGCCAAGATCCGGAAATACAGTTCTTC
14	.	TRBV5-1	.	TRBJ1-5	CASSLKFSNQPQHF	TGCGCCAGCAGCTTGAAGTTTAGCAATCAGCCCCAGCATTTT
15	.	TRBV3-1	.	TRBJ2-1	CASSQIRTAGNEQFF	TGTGCCAGCAGCCAGATCCGGACAGCAGGCAATGAGCAGTTCTTC
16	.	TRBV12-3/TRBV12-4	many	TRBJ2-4	CASSLAGQLAKNIQYF	TGTGCCAGCAGCTTAGCGGGACAGCTAGCCAAAAACATTCAGTACTTC
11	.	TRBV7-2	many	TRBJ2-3	CASSLADTQYF	TGTGCCAGCAGCCTAGCGGATACGCAGTATTTT
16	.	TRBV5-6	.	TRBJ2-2	CASSLDSRGGTGELFF	TGTGCCAGCAGCCTGGACAGTAGAGGGGGCACCGGGGAGCTGTTTTTT
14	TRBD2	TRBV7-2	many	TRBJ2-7	CASSLRAGGDEQYF	TGTGCCAGCAGCTTAAGAGCGGGGGGGGACGAGCAGTACTTC
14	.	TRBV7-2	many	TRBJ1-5	CASSFGGRNQPQHF	TGTGCCAGCAGCTTCGGGGGGAGGAATCAGCCCCAGCATTTT
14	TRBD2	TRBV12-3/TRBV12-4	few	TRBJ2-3	CASIRRGGLDTQYF	TGTGCCAGCATTCGGCGGGGGGGCTTGGATACGCAGTATTTT
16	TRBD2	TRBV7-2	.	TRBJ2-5	CASSPRGLAGQETQYF	TGTGCCAGCAGCCCCCGGGGACTAGCGGGACAAGAGACCCAGTACTTC
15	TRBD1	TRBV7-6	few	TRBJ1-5	CASSPDRDGTQPQHF	TGTGCCAGCAGCCCCGACAGGGACGGGACTCAGCCCCAGCATTTT
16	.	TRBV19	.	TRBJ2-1	CASTGYRTETRDEQFF	TGTGCCAGTACCGGATACAGGACAGAGACCCGGGATGAGCAGTTCTTC
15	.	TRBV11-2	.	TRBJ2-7	CASSLGGGSGYEQYF	TGTGCCAGCAGCTTAGGAGGGGGGTCGGGCTACGAGCAGTACTTC
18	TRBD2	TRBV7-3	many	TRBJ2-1	CASSLIPTLAGTYNEQFF	TGTGCCAGCAGCTTAATTCCCACCCTAGCGGGGACCTACAATGAGCAGTTCTTC
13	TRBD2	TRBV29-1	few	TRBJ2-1	CSVSTGGYNEQFF	TGCAGCGTGTCGACGGGAGGCTACAATGAGCAGTTCTTC
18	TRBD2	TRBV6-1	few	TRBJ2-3	CASSAGWGSGGYTDTQYF	TGTGCCAGCAGTGCAGGGTGGGGGAGCGGGGGGTACACAGATACGCAGTATTTT
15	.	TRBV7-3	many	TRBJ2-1	CASSLERSSYNEQFF	TGTGCCAGCAGCCTCGAGCGGAGCTCCTACAATGAGCAGTTCTTC